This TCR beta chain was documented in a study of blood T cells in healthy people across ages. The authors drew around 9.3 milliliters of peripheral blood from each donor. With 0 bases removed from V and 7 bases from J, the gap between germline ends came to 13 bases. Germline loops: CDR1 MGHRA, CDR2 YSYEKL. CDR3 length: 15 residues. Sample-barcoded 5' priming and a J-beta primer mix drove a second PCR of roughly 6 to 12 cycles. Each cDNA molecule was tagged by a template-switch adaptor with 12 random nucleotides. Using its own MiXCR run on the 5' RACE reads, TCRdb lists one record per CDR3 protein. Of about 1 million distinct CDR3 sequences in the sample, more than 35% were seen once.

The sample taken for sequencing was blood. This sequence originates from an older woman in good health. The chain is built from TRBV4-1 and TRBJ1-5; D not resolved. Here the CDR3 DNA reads TGCGCCAGCAGCCAAGATGCGGCAGTCGACCAGCCCCAGCATTTT. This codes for CASSQDAAVDQPQHF.